The clone carrying this TCR beta chain occurred many times. Its specificity is unknown. Researchers tagged individual cDNA molecules with unique molecular identifiers. A single record per CDR3 protein comes from TCRdb applying MiXCR to the 5' RACE reads. The table lists approximately 83,000 distinct CDR3 sequences, around 15% of them singletons. This sample is part of a study of early T cells in non-severe SARS-CoV-2 infection. Study-level information: Sequencing used unsorted whole-blood bulk RNA, so chains lack pairing. Findings and limits, study-wide: VDJdb matching, biased toward anti-spike CD8 responses, missed private and CD4 specificities.

This CDR3 is built from 15 residues. V lost 2 bases and J 7 bases, leaving 17 bases between the germline ends. In germline, CDR1 is MDHEN, CDR2 SYDVKM. This sequence was found in an adult who was a healthcare worker with PCR-confirmed SARS-CoV-2 infection or an uninfected control (not recorded which). V usage is TRBV28 and J usage is TRBJ1-1, with unresolved D. Sequencing was carried out using whole blood. CDR3 protein: CASSLGVALPGEAFF. The CDR3 coding sequence is TGTGCCAGCAGTTTAGGTGTCGCCCTTCCCGGTGAAGCTTTCTTT.